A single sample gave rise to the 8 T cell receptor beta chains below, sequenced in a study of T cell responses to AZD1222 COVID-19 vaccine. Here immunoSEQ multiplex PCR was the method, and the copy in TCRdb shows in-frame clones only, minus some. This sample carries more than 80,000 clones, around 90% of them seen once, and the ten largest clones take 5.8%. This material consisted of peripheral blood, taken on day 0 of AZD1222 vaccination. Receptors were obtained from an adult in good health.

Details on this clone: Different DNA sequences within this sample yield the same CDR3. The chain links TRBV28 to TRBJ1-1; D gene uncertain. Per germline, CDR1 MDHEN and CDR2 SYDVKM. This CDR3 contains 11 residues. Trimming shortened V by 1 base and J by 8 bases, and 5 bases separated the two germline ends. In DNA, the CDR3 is TGTGCCAGCAGTTTATCAACCGAAGCTTTCTTT. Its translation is CASSLSTEAFF.

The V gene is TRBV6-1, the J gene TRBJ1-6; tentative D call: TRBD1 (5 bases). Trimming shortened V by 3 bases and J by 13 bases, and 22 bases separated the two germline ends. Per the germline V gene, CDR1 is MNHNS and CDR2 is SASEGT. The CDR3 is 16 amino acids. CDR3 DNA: TGTGCCAGCAGTGAGAGATTGCAGGGCCCGGCGTGGCCCCTCCACTTT. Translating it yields CASSERLQGPAWPLHF.

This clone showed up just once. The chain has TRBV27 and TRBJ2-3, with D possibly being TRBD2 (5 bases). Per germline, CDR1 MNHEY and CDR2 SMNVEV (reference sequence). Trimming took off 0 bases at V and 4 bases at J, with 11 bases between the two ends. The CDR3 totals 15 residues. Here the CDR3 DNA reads TGTGCCAGCAGTTTATCGCCCAGCGGAGCAGATACGCAGTATTTT. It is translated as CASSLSPSGADTQYF.

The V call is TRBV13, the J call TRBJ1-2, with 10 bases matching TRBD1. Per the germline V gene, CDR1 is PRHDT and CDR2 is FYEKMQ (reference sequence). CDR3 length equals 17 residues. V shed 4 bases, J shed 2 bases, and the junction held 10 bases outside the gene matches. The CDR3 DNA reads TGTGCCAGCAGCTCCTCCGGGACAGGGGCAATGAACTATGGCTACACCTTC. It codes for CASSSSGTGAMNYGYTF. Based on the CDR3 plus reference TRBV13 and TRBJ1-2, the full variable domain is AAGVIQSPRHLIKEKRETATLKCYPIPRHDTVYWYQQGPGQDPQFLISFYEKMQSDKGSIPDRFSAQQFSDYHSELNMSSLELGDSALYFCASSSSGTGAMNYGYTFGSGTRLTVV.

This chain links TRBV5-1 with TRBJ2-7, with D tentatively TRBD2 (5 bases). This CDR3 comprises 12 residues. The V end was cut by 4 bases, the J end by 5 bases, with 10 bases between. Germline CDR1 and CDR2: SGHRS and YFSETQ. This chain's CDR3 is CASSPPGNEQYF. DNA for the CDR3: TGCGCCAGCAGCCCCCCGGGGAACGAGCAGTACTTC. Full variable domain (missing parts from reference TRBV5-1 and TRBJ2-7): KAGVTQTPRYLIKTRGQQVTLSCSPISGHRSVSWYQQTPGQGLQFLFEYFSETQRNKGNFPGRFSGRQFSNSRSEMNVSTLELGDSALYLCASSPPGNEQYFGPGTRLTVT.

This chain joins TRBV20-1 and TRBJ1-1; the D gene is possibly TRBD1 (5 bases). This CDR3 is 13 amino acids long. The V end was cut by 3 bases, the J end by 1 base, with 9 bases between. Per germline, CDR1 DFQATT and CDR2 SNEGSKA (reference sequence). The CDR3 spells CSASRQSNTEAFF. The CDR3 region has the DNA TGCAGTGCTAGTAGACAGTCGAACACTGAAGCTTTCTTT.

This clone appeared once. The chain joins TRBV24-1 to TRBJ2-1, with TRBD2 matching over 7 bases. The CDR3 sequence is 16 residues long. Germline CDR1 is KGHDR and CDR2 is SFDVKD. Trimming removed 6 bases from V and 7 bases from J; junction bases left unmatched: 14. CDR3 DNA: TGTGCCACCAGTACCCTCGCGGGAGAATACCGGAATGAGCAGTTCTTC. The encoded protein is CATSTLAGEYRNEQFF.

The CDR3 nucleotides are TGCGCCAGCGGACCTTTGGGTCGCGAAAAACTGTTTTTT. It specifies CASGPLGREKLFF. This rearrangement joins TRBV4-1 to TRBJ1-4; the D is unclear. V was trimmed by 8 bases and J by 8 bases, leaving 15 bases between them. The length of the CDR3 is 13 residues. Germline CDR1 MGHRA, CDR2 YSYEKL.